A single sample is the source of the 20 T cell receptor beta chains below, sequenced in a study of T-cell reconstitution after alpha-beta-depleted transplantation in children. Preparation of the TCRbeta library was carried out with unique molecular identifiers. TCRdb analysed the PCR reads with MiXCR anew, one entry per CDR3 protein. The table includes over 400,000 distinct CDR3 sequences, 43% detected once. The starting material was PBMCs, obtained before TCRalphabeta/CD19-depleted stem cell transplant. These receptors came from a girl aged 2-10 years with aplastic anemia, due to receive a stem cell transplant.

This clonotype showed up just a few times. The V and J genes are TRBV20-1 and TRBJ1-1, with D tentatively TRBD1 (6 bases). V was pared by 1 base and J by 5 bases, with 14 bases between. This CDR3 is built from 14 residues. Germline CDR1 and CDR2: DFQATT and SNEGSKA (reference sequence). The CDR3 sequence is CSARVRQVWTEAFF. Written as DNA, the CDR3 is TGCAGTGCTAGAGTAAGACAGGTCTGGACTGAAGCTTTCTTT.

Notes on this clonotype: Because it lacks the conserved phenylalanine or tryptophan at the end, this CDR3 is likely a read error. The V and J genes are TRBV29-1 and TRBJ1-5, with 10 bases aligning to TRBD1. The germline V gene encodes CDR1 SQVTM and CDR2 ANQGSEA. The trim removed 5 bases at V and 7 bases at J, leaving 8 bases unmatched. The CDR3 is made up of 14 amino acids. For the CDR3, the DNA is TGCAGCGTTATGGGACAGGGGCCAGGGCAGCCCCAGCATTTA. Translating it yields CSVMGQGPGQPQHL.

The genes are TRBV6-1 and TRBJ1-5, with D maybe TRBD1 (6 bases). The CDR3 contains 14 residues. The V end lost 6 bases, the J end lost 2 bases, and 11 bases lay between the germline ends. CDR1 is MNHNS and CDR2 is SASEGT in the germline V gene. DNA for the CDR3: TGTGCCAGCAGCAACAGGGAGGGCAATCAGCCCCAGCATTTT. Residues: CASSNREGNQPQHF.

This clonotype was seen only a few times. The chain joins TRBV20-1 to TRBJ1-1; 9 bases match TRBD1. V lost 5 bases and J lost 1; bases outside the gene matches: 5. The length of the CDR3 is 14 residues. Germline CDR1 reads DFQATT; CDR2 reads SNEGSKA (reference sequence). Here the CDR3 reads CSALQGARNTEAFF. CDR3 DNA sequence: TGCAGTGCTCTACAGGGGGCGAGGAACACTGAAGCTTTCTTT.

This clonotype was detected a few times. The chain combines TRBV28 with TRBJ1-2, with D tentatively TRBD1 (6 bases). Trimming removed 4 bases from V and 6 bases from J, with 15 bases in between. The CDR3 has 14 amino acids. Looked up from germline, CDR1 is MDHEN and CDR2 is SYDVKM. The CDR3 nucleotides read TGTGCCAGCAGTTCCGGACAGCCGGCGGATGGCTACACCTTC. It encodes CASSSGQPADGYTF.

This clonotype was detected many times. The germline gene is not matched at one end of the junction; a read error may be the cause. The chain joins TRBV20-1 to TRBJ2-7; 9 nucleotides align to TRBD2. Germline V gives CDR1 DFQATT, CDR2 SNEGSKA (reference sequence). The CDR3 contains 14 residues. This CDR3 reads CSARDTRGGDEQYF. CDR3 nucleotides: TGCAGTGCCAGAGATACTCGCGGGGGGGACGAGCAGTACTTC.

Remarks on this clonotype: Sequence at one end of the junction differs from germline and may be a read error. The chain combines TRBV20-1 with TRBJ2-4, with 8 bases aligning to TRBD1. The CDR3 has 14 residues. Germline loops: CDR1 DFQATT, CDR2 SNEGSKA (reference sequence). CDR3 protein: CTARARTGFDIQYF. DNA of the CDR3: TGCACTGCTAGGGCTAGGACAGGGTTTGACATTCAGTACTTC.

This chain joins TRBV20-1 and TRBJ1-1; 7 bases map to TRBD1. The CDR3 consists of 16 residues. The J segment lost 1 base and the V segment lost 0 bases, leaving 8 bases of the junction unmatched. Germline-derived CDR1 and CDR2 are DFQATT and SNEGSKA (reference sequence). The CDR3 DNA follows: TGCAGTGCTAGAGATAGGAGACAGGGTGGGAACACTGAAGCTTTCTTT. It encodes CSARDRRQGGNTEAFF.

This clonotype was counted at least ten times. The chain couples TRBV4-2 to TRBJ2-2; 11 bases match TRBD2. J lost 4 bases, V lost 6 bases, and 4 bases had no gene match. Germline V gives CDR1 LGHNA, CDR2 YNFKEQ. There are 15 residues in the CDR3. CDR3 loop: CASRVAGGGTGELFF. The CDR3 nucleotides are TGTGCCAGCAGGGTAGCGGGAGGGGGCACCGGGGAGCTGTTTTTT.

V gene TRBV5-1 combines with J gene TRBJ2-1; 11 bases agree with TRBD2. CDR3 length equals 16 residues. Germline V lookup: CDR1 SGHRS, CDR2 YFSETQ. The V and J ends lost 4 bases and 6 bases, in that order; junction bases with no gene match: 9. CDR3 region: CASSPYSGGATNEQFF. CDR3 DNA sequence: TGCGCCAGCAGCCCCTATAGCGGGGGGGCCACCAATGAGCAGTTCTTC.

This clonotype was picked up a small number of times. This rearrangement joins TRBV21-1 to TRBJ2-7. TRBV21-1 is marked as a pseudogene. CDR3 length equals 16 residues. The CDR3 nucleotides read TGTGCCAGCAGCATGGTCCGATCCTCGGGCTCCTACGAGCAGTACTTC. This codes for CASSMVRSSGSYEQYF.

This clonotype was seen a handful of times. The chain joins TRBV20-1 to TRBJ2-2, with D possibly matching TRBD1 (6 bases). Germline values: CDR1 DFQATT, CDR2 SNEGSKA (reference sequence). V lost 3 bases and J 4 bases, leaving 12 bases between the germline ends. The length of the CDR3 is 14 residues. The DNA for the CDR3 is TGCAGTGCTAGTCCCGGACAGTTCACCGGGGAGCTGTTTTTT. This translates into CSASPGQFTGELFF.

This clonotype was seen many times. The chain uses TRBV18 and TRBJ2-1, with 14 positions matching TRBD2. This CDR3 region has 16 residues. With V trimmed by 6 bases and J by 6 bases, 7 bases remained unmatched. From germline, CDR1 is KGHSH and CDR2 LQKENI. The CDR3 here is CASSHTGTSGSNEQFF. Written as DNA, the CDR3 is TGTGCCAGCTCTCATACCGGGACTAGCGGGAGCAATGAGCAGTTCTTC.

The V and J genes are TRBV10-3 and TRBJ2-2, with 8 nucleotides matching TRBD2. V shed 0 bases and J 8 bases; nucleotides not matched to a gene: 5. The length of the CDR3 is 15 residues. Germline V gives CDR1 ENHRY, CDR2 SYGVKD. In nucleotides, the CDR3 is TGTGCCATCAGTGAGTCGGAGCGGGAGAAGGGGGAGCTGTTTTTT. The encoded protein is CAISESEREKGELFF.

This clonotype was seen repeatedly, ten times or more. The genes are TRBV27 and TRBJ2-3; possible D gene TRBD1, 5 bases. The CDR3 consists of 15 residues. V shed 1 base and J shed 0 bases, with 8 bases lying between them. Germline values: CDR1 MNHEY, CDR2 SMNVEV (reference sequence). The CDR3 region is CASSLLQESTDTQYF. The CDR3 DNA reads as TGTGCCAGCAGTTTATTACAGGAGAGCACAGATACGCAGTATTTT.

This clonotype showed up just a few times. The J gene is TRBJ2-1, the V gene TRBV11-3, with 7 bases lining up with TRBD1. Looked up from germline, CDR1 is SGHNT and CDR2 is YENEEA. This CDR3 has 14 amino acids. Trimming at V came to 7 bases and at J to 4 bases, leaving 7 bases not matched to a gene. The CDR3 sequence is CASTLGGSYNEQFF. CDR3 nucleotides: TGTGCCAGCACCCTAGGGGGCAGTTACAATGAGCAGTTCTTC. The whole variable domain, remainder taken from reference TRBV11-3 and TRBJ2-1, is EAGVVQSPRYKIIEKKQPVAFWCNPISGHNTLYWYLQNLGQGPELLIRYENEEAVDDSQLPKDRFSAERLKGVDSTLKIQPAELGDSAVYLCASTLGGSYNEQFFGPGTRLTVL.

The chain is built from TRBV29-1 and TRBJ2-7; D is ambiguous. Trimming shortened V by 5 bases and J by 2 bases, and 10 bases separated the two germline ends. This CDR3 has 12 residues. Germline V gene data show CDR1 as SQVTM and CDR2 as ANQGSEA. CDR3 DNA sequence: TGCAGCGTTCTGGATGGAGCCTACGAGCAGTACTTC. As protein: CSVLDGAYEQYF.

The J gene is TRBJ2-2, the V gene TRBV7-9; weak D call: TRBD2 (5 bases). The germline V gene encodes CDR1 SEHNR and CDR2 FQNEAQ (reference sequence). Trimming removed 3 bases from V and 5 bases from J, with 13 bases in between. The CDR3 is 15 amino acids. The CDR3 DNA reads TGTGCCAGCAGCTTTGGGCGGGCATGGACCGGGGAGCTGTTTTTT. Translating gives CASSFGRAWTGELFF.

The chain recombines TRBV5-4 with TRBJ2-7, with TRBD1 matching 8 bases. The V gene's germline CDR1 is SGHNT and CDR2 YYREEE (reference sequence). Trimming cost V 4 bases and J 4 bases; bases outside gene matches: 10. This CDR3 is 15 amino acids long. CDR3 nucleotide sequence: TGTGCCAGCAGCCATGGACAGGGCCAACTTTACGAGCAGTACTTC. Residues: CASSHGQGQLYEQYF.

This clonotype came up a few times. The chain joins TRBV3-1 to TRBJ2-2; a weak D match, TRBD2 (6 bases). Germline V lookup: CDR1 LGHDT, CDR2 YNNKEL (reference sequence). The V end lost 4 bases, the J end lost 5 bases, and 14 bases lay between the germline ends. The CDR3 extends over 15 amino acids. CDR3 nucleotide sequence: TGTGCCAGCAGCCCGGGGGACTTCGGGACCGGGGAGCTGTTTTTT. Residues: CASSPGDFGTGELFF.